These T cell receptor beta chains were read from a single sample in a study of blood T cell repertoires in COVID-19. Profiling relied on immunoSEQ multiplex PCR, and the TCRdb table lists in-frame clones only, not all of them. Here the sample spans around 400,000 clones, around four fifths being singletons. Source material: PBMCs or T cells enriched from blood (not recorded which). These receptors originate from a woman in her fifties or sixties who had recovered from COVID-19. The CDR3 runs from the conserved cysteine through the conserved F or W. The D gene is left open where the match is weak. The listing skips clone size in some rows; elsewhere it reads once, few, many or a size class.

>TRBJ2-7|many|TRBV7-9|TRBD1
CASSPLDRGNYEQYF
TGTGCCAGCAGCCCCTTGGACAGGGGTAACTACGAGCAGTACTTC
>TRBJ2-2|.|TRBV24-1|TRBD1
CATSDSLTATGGNTGELFF
TGTGCCACCAGTGATTCCCTAACAGCGACAGGGGGCAACACCGGGGAGCTGTTTTTT
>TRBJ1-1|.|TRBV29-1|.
CSVRGNGAEAFF
TGCAGCGTACGGGGGAATGGCGCTGAAGCTTTCTTT
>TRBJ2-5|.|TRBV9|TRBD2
CASSATQTGLAGGGQETQYF
TGTGCCAGCAGCGCAACCCAGACCGGACTAGCGGGAGGGGGGCAAGAGACCCAGTACTTC
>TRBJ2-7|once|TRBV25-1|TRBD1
CASDRAYEQYF
TGTGCCAGCGACAGGGCCTACGAGCAGTACTTC
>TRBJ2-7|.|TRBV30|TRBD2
CATELAESYEQYF
TGTGCGACAGAACTAGCGGAGTCCTACGAGCAGTACTTC
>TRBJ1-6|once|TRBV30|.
CAWRVSRWDSPLHF
TGTGCCTGGCGAGTGAGCAGGTGGGATTCACCCCTCCACTTT
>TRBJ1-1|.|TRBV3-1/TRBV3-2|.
CASNQMGLNTEAFF
TGTGCCAGCAACCAGATGGGGCTGAACACTGAAGCTTTCTTT
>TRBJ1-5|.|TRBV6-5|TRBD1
CASSSGGQGDQPQHF
TGTGCCAGCAGTTCCGGAGGACAGGGGGATCAGCCCCAGCATTTT
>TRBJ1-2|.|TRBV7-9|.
CASSPAGGQIYGYTF
TGTGCCAGCAGCCCCGCGGGGGGGCAGATCTATGGCTACACCTTC
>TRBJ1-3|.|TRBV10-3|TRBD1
CAISYDRVAGNTIYF
TGTGCCATCAGTTACGACAGGGTGGCTGGAAACACCATATATTTT
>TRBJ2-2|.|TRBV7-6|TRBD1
CASSPGQGPAGELFF
TGTGCCAGCAGCCCCGGACAGGGGCCCGCCGGGGAGCTGTTTTTT
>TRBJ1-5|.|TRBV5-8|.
CASSLDQNQPQHF
TGTGCCAGCAGCTTGGATCAAAATCAGCCCCAGCATTTT
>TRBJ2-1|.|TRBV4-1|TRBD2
CASSQAAGGGAGNEQFF
TGCGCCAGCAGCCAAGCAGCGGGAGGGGGCGCGGGCAATGAGCAGTTCTTC
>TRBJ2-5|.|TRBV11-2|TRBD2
CASSPGGPGETQYF
TGTGCCAGCAGCCCGGGGGGGCCGGGAGAGACCCAGTACTTC
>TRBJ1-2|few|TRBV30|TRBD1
CAWTKYRGLYGYTF
TGTGCCTGGACCAAATACAGGGGACTCTATGGCTACACCTTC
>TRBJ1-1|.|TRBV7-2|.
CASSLVTGGEAFF
TGTGCCAGCAGCTTAGTGACGGGAGGTGAAGCTTTCTTT
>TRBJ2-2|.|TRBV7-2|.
CASSRDLVAGELFF
TGTGCCAGCAGCCGCGATCTAGTTGCCGGGGAGCTGTTTTTT
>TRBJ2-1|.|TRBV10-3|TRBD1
CAVRQGISNEQFF
TGTGCCGTCCGACAGGGAATCTCCAATGAGCAGTTCTTC
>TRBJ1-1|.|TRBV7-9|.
CASSLEALGNTEAFF
TGTGCCAGCAGCTTAGAAGCTCTAGGGAACACTGAAGCTTTCTTT
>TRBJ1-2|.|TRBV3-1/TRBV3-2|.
CASSLRAGNGGYTF
TGTGCCAGCAGCCTAAGGGCAGGGAATGGTGGCTACACCTTC
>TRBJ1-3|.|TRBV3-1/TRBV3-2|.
CASSHVSRASSGNTIYF
TGTGCCAGCAGCCATGTTTCGCGGGCTTCCTCTGGAAACACCATATATTTT
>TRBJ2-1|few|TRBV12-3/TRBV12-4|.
CASSPPGEQFF
TGTGCCAGCAGCCCCCCAGGTGAGCAGTTCTTC
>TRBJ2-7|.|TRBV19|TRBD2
CASSPTPAGGKEQYF
TGTGCCAGTAGTCCGACCCCGGCGGGGGGCAAAGAGCAGTACTTC
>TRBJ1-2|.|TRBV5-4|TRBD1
CASVGQGGYTF
TGTGCCAGCGTTGGACAGGGTGGCTACACCTTC
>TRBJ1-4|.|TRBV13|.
CASSLWVLRGQNEKLFF
TGTGCCAGCAGCTTGTGGGTTTTGAGGGGACAAAATGAAAAACTGTTTTTT
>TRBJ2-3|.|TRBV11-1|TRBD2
CASSARTSGGVDTQYF
TGTGCCAGCAGCGCGAGGACTAGCGGGGGGGTAGATACGCAGTATTTT
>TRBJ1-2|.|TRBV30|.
CAWILDGDYGYTF
TGTGCCTGGATTTTGGACGGGGACTATGGCTACACCTTC
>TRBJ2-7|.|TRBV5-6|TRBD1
CASSRGQGAGEQYF
TGTGCCAGCAGCCGGGGCCAGGGGGCGGGGGAGCAGTACTTC
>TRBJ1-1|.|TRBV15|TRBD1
CATSRGGTGMNTEAFF
TGTGCCACCAGCAGAGGGGGGACAGGCATGAACACTGAAGCTTTCTTT
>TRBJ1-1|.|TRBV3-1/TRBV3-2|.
CASSPFQAEAFF
TGTGCCAGCAGCCCCTTCCAGGCTGAAGCTTTCTTT
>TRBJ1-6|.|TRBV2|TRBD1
CASGGWDRILSPLHF
TGTGCCAGCGGGGGGTGGGACAGGATACTTTCACCCCTCCACTTT
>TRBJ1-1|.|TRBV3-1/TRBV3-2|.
CASMRGTEAFF
TGTGCCAGCATGCGGGGGACTGAAGCTTTCTTT
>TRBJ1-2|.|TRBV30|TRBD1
CAWSVGQGASYGYTF
TGTGCCTGGAGTGTAGGGCAGGGGGCCTCCTATGGCTACACCTTC
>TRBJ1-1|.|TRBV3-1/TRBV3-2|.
CASSQAGNTNTEAFF
TGTGCCAGCAGCCAGGCGGGAAATACGAACACTGAAGCTTTCTTT
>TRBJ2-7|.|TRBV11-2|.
CASSSGDHYEQYF
TGTGCCAGCAGCTCGGGGGACCACTACGAGCAGTACTTC
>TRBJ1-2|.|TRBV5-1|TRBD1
CASSLELSRGHGYTF
TGCGCCAGCAGCTTGGAATTGAGCAGGGGGCATGGCTACACCTTC
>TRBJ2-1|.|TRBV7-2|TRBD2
CASQWGVAGRPFSYNEQFF
TGTGCCAGCCAGTGGGGGGTAGCGGGCCGCCCGTTTTCCTACAATGAGCAGTTCTTC
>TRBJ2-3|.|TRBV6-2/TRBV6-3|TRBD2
CASSLRQALTSGGLSTDTQYF
TGTGCCAGCAGCCTGAGGCAGGCGTTGACTAGCGGGGGACTAAGCACAGATACGCAGTATTTT
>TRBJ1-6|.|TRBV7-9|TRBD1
CASTDRGAVPLHF
TGTGCCAGCACCGACAGGGGCGCCGTCCCCCTCCACTTT
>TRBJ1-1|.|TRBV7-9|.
CASSLDGYYAFF
TGTGCCAGCAGCTTAGACGGTTATTATGCTTTCTTT
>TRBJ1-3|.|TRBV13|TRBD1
CASSPTTPGTGIPDTIYF
TGTGCCAGCAGCCCAACAACCCCCGGGACAGGGATCCCCGACACCATATATTTT
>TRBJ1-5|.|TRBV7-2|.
CASSTRDNNQPQHF
TGTGCCAGCAGCACCCGGGACAATAATCAGCCCCAGCATTTT
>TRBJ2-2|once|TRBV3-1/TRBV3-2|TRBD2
CASTRVPGLADGELFF
TGTGCCAGCACCCGGGTCCCCGGACTAGCGGACGGGGAGCTGTTTTTT
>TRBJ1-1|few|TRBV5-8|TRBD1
CASSLYAGQVVNTEAFF
TGTGCCAGCAGCTTGTATGCGGGACAGGTGGTGAACACTGAAGCTTTCTTT
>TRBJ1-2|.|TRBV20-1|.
CSAGNRDGYTF
TGCAGTGCTGGAAACAGGGATGGCTACACCTTC
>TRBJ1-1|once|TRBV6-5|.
CASSYSRQLNTEAFF
TGTGCCAGCAGTTACTCGCGACAGTTGAACACTGAAGCTTTCTTT
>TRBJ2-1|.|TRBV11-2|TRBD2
CASSLEGRGGLAVNEQFF
TGTGCCAGCAGCTTAGAAGGCCGGGGAGGACTAGCGGTCAATGAGCAGTTCTTC
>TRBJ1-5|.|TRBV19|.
CASRVQGYSNQPQHF
TGTGCCAGTAGAGTCCAGGGCTATAGCAATCAGCCCCAGCATTTT
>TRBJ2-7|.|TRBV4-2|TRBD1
CASSRDRVTYEQYF
TGTGCCAGCAGCCGGGACAGGGTAACCTACGAGCAGTACTTC
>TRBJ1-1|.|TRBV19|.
CASSRLGVWTEAFF
TGTGCCAGTAGCCGACTCGGGGTATGGACTGAAGCTTTCTTT
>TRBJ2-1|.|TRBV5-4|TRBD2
CASSLGLAGDNEQFF
TGTGCCAGCAGCCTGGGACTAGCGGGAGACAATGAGCAGTTCTTC
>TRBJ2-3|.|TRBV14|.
CASSQDMTTVTDTQYF
TGTGCCAGCAGCCAAGATATGACTACCGTCACAGATACGCAGTATTTT
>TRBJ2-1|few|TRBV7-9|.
CASSSGLYNEQFF
TGTGCCAGCAGCTCCGGACTGTACAATGAGCAGTTCTTC
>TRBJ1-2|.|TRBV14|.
CASSHVLQGPYGYTF
TGTGCCAGCAGCCACGTTCTACAGGGCCCCTATGGCTACACCTTC
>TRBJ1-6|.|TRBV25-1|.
CASSKTGVSYNSPLHF
TGTGCCAGCAGTAAGACAGGAGTTTCTTATAATTCACCCCTCCACTTT
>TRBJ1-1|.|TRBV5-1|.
CASQTGGGDEAFF
TGCGCCAGCCAAACCGGCGGGGGCGATGAAGCTTTCTTT